This T cell receptor (beta chain) is from a study of kidney transplant recipient with SARS-CoV-2 infection. This clonotype was seen at least ten times. TCRdb re-called the reads with MiXCR, one entry per CDR3 protein. Among about 240,000 distinct CDR3 sequences listed, 29% were seen once. Sequenced material: a blood sample, taken at baseline and between days 110 and 120 from a kidney transplant recipient. This TCR was recovered from a male patient in his thirties who had COVID-19 and was a kidney transplant recipient. The graft donor may have contributed some T cells.

Written as DNA, the CDR3 is TGTGCCAGCAGTCGGACTAGCGGGGGTAACACCGGGGAGCTGTTTTTT. Amino acid sequence: CASSRTSGGNTGELFF. V and J are TRBV3-1 and TRBJ2-2; 13 positions agree with TRBD2. V gave up 6 bases and J gave up 2 bases; unmatched junction bases: 3. The CDR3 has 16 amino acids. CDR1 LGHDT and CDR2 YNNKEL come from the germline V gene (reference sequence).